The sample holds a few counts of the clone carrying this T cell receptor (beta chain). The antigen is unknown. This specimen belongs to a study of T-cell memory formation after mild COVID-19. Study conclusions and caveats: Confirmation of SARS-CoV-2 specificity was lacking for second-wave clones peaking day 37. Cross-reactive memory appears to have joined, as suggested by some responding clones showing up in pre-infection memory.

Sample barcodes and UMIs were carried by the TCR alpha and TCR beta cDNA libraries that 5'RACE generated with constant-segment primers. TCRdb analysed the 5' RACE reads with MiXCR anew, one entry per CDR3 protein. The table shows 120,000 or so distinct CDR3 sequences, with about 17% occurring only once. CDR1 is SGHTA and CDR2 is FQGNSA in the germline V gene. V was clipped by 2 bases and J by 3 bases, with 11 bases between them. The CDR3 length is 15 residues. This clonotype originated in an adult woman who had mild COVID-19 (a few samples of this study predate the infection). Cell type and time point are not known. Sequencing was done on a sample of PBMCs or a T cell subset sorted from them (not recorded which). The chain couples TRBV7-2 to TRBJ2-1; perhaps TRBD2 as D (6 bases). CDR3 region: CASSLSGGNYNEQFF. For the CDR3, the DNA is TGTGCCAGCAGCTTATCTGGCGGGAACTACAATGAGCAGTTCTTC.